This record covers a single TCR beta chain. The junction departs from the called germline gene at one end, perhaps through a read error. These data are taken from a study of blood T cell repertoires in COVID-19. Study-level background: Material from acute and convalescent COVID-19 was sourced from the United States, Italy and Spain. PBMCs, B-cell-depleted T cells, or T cells provided the cDNA or gDNA that made up the material.

As handled by the study authors: Nucleated cell number was recorded as an estimate derived from reference gene primer amplification. TCRdb's table, derived via immunoSEQ multiplex PCR, lists solely in-frame clones and lacks some. V, J and clone size derive from that table, while D and trimming were established from the DNA sequence. The repertoire holds 150,000 to 200,000 clones, with roughly four fifths as singletons. CDR1 is SGHDN and CDR2 is FVKESK in the germline V gene. The length of the CDR3 is 18 residues. Sequences were obtained from peripheral blood. V is TRBV14 and J is TRBJ2-5, with 10 bases identical to TRBD2. This sequence originates from a woman at least 80 years old with acute or convalescent COVID-19. CDR3 sequence reads: CASSPEASGRAYWETQYF. CDR3 bases: TGCGCCAGCAGCCCGGAGGCCAGCGGGAGGGCCTATTGGGAGACCCAGTACTTC. The full variable domain, with the rest looked up from reference TRBV14 and TRBJ2-5, is EAGVTQFPSHSVIEKGQTVTLRCDPISGHDNLYWYRRVMGKEIKFLLHFVKESKQDESGMPNNRFLAERTGGTYSTLKVQPAELEDSGVYFCASSPEASGRAYWETQYFGPGTRLLVL.